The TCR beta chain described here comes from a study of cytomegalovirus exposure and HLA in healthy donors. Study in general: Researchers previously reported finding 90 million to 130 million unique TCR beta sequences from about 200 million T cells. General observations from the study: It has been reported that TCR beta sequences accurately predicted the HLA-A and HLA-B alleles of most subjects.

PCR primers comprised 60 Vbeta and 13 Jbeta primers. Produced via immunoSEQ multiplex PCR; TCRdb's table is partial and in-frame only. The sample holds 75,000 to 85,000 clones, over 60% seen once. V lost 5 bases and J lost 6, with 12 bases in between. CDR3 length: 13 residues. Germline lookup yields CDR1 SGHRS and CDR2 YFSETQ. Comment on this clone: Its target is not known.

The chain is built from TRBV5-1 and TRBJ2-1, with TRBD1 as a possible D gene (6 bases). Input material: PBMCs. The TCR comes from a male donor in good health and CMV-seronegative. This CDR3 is CASRAGVSNEQFF. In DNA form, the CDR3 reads TGCGCCAGCAGAGCAGGGGTTAGCAATGAGCAGTTCTTC.